Listed below are T cell receptor beta chains from one sample, sequenced in a study of untreated major depressive disorder. This table comes from immunoSEQ multiplex PCR, and its TCRdb copy is limited to in-frame clones, with some not included. The sample contains about 21,000 clones, 85% to 90% of which appear only once. The material sequenced was CD4+ T cells from PBMCs. These receptors all come from a woman aged 35 to 49 in good health. Each CDR3 is given with its conserved first and last residue. Each record gives: V gene, D gene, clone size, J gene, CDR3 DNA, CDR3 protein. D genes are given only for firm matches. Size is stated for part of the rows, as once, few or many counts, or as a class when the clone is expanded.

>TRBV11-2|NA|NA|TRBJ2-2
TGTGCCAGCAGCTTAGCCCGGGGAAATGAAGGCACCGGGGAGCTGTTTTTT
CASSLARGNEGTGELFF
>TRBV6-6|NA|NA|TRBJ2-5
TGTGCCAGCAGCCCCGGATACGAGACCCAGTACTTC
CASSPGYETQYF
>TRBV30|NA|NA|TRBJ1-2
TGTGCCTGGAGCAGGTTCAGGCCCTATGGCTACACCTTC
CAWSRFRPYGYTF
>TRBV7-8|NA|NA|TRBJ1-1
TGTGCCAGCAGCTTTTGGGGGGGTTTGGCTTTCTTT
CASSFWGGLAFF
>TRBV19|TRBD1|NA|TRBJ1-2
TGTGCCAGTAGTATAACAGGGGCTGGAGGCTACACCTTC
CASSITGAGGYTF
>TRBV7-8|TRBD1|NA|TRBJ2-1
TGTGCCAGCAGCCACGACAGGGTGTTCAATGAGCAGTTCTTC
CASSHDRVFNEQFF
>TRBV5-1|NA|NA|TRBJ1-2
TGCGCCAGCAGCCCGGGACGTCCGGGGTTAGGCGGCTACACCTTC
CASSPGRPGLGGYTF
>TRBV5-1|TRBD2|NA|TRBJ2-3
TGCGCCAGCAGCTTGGCCCCGAGCGGGGGGGCGTTCACAGATACGCAGTATTTT
CASSLAPSGGAFTDTQYF
>TRBV2|TRBD1|NA|TRBJ1-3
TGTGCCAGCAGTGCGCTGGACAGGGGAGATGGAAACACCATATATTTT
CASSALDRGDGNTIYF
>TRBV6-4|NA|NA|TRBJ1-2
TGTGCCAGCAGTGACTCGAGAAGGGACGGCGGCTACACCTTC
CASSDSRRDGGYTF
>TRBV11-2|NA|NA|TRBJ2-3
TGTGCCAGCAGCTTATGGGATCGCGATACGCAGTATTTT
CASSLWDRDTQYF
>TRBV7-9|NA|NA|TRBJ1-1
TGTGCCAGCAGCGAGGAGGGGAGGAACACTGAAGCTTTCTTT
CASSEEGRNTEAFF
>TRBV7-9|NA|NA|TRBJ2-7
TGTGCCAGCAGCTCGAATGAGGGGGGCCGAATTACCTACGAGCAGTACTTC
CASSSNEGGRITYEQYF
>TRBV11-2|NA|NA|TRBJ2-7
TGTGCCAGCAGCCCCGGGGGGCAGCAGTACTTC
CASSPGGQQYF
>TRBV11-3|NA|NA|TRBJ1-1
TGTGCCAGCAGCTTAGAGGAGAACACTGAAGCTTTCTTT
CASSLEENTEAFF
>TRBV10-2|NA|NA|TRBJ2-7
TGCGCCAGCAGGGGAAGGACAGAAAGTTCGTCCTACGAGCAGTACTTC
CASRGRTESSSYEQYF
>TRBV5-6|NA|NA|TRBJ2-3
TGTGCCAGCAGCATCCCCAGTCCGGGAGGCACAGATACGCAGTATTTT
CASSIPSPGGTDTQYF
>TRBV5-6|NA|NA|TRBJ1-1
TGTGCCAGCAGTTTTTCCACAATGAACACTGAAGCTTTCTTT
CASSFSTMNTEAFF
>TRBV6-5|NA|few|TRBJ1-2
TGTGCCAGCAGTTACTCCAGGGGCTTAGGGGGCTACACCTTC
CASSYSRGLGGYTF
>TRBV5-6|NA|NA|TRBJ1-2
TGTGCCAGCAGCTATGGCCGGGGGTGGAACTATGGCTACACCTTC
CASSYGRGWNYGYTF
>TRBV28|NA|NA|TRBJ1-2
TGTGCCAGCAGTCGACGTTTTAGGGGGGATGGCTACACCTTC
CASSRRFRGDGYTF
>TRBV28|NA|NA|TRBJ2-7
TGTGCCAGCAGTTTATCATTTTCATCGGCGCGAGATTCTTACGAGCAGTACTTC
CASSLSFSSARDSYEQYF